These 20 T cell receptor beta chains originate from one sample sequenced in a study of shared clonotypes between healthy human individuals. TCRdb's copy holds only in-frame clones and misses some; the assay was immunoSEQ multiplex PCR. The sample yields 450,000 to 500,000 clones, roughly 85% seen once. The sample comprised PBMCs. Every receptor here comes from a woman between 35 and 50 years old in good health. Some clones in this sample may be carry-over from other donors' samples.

The chain links TRBV13 to TRBJ2-2; no reliable D call. The CDR3 extends over 12 amino acids. Germline CDR1 reads PRHDT; CDR2 reads FYEKMQ (reference sequence). Deletions cut 6 bases from V and 8 bases from J, with 10 bases between. CDR3 DNA: TGTGCCAGCAGAGCCACTGAAGGGGAGCTGTTTTTT. Its protein is CASRATEGELFF.

This clone was seen once. The chain combines TRBV4-2 with TRBJ2-6, with unresolved D. Deletions cut 4 bases from V and 2 bases from J, with 6 bases between. This CDR3 is 14 amino acids long. The germline CDR1 and CDR2 sequences are LGHNA and YNFKEQ. In DNA form, the CDR3 reads TGTGCCAGCAGCCTCAATCCTGGGGCCAACGTCCTGACTTTC. Its translation: CASSLNPGANVLTF.

The chain combines TRBV19 with TRBJ2-7; 14 positions agree with TRBD2. The CDR3 is 18 residues long. V was clipped by 5 bases and J by 2 bases; unmatched bases: 11. Germline CDR1 reads LNHDA; CDR2 reads SQIVND (reference sequence). The CDR3 sequence is CASSLRVGLAGAAYEQYF. The CDR3 DNA reads as TGTGCCAGTAGTCTAAGAGTGGGACTAGCGGGAGCAGCCTACGAGCAGTACTTC.

The chain links TRBV5-4 to TRBJ2-6; tentative D call: TRBD2 (7 bases). With 4 bases removed from V and 2 bases from J, the gap between germline ends came to 13 bases. Germline V gives CDR1 SGHNT, CDR2 YYREEE (reference sequence). This CDR3 has 16 amino acids. CDR3 sequence reads: CASSQTGGAGANVLTF. The CDR3 DNA follows: TGTGCCAGCAGCCAAACGGGGGGCGCTGGGGCCAACGTCCTGACTTTC. Based on the CDR3 plus reference TRBV5-4 and TRBJ2-6, the full variable domain is ETGVTQSPTHLIKTRGQQVTLRCSSQSGHNTVSWYQQALGQGPQFIFQYYREEENGRGNFPPRFSGLQFPNYSSELNVNALELDDSALYLCASSQTGGAGANVLTFGAGSRLTVL.

This chain connects TRBV7-2 to TRBJ2-1, with TRBD1 matching 9 bases. Germline V gene sequence: CDR1 SGHTA, CDR2 FQGNSA. V shed 5 bases and J 3 bases; nucleotides not matched to a gene: 5. CDR3 length equals 15 residues. The CDR3 DNA reads TGTGCCAGCAGCCCCGACAGGGGGTTCTACAATGAGCAGTTCTTC. Residues: CASSPDRGFYNEQFF.

The chain uses TRBV10-3 and TRBJ2-3, with 7 nucleotides matching TRBD1. The CDR3 runs to 19 residues. Germline lookup yields CDR1 ENHRY and CDR2 SYGVKD. The V gene end was trimmed by 6 bases and the J gene end by 2 bases; junction bases not matched to a gene: 20. The CDR3 DNA sequence: TGTGCCATCAGGGACCCTAACAGGGGTCTAGCTTTTAACACAGATACGCAGTATTTT. The encoded protein is CAIRDPNRGLAFNTDTQYF.

The chain recombines TRBV11-2 with TRBJ1-2; D is perhaps TRBD1 (6 bases). The CDR3 totals 11 residues. The V end was cut by 5 bases, the J end by 7 bases, with 8 bases between. The germline V gene has CDR1 SGHAT and CDR2 FQNNGV. DNA for the CDR3: TGTGCCAGCAGCAACAGGGTTGGCTACACCTTC. Protein sequence: CASSNRVGYTF.

This clone was detected a few times. The chain joins TRBV6-5 to TRBJ2-7; D uncertain. CDR1 MNHEY and CDR2 SVGAGI come from the germline V gene. The CDR3 runs to 13 residues. The V and J ends lost 7 bases and 3 bases respectively, with 13 bases between them. The CDR3 loop is CASTQRKGYEQYF. DNA for the CDR3: TGTGCCAGCACTCAAAGAAAGGGCTACGAGCAGTACTTC.

This chain joins TRBV19 and TRBJ1-2; the D gene is possibly TRBD1 (5 bases). Looked up from germline, CDR1 is LNHDA and CDR2 is SQIVND (reference sequence). The CDR3 covers 13 residues. Between the trimmed V and J ends, which lost 5 bases and 4 bases, there was a span of 11 bases. The CDR3: CASSYDSPYGYTF. CDR3 nucleotides: TGTGCCAGTAGTTACGACAGTCCCTATGGCTACACCTTC.

The chain joins TRBV27 to TRBJ2-7; D is perhaps TRBD2 (5 bases). Trimming took off 3 bases at V and 3 bases at J, with 12 bases between the two ends. The CDR3 has 14 amino acids. CDR1 is MNHEY, CDR2 SMNVEV, per germline (reference sequence). CDR3 region: CASSFWGENYEQYF. DNA of the CDR3: TGTGCCAGCAGTTTTTGGGGAGAAAACTACGAGCAGTACTTC.

The count of this clone is one. The chain carries TRBV4-1 and TRBJ2-7; a weak D match, TRBD2 (5 bases). The V end was cut by 5 bases, the J end by 0 bases, with 11 bases between. The CDR3 extends over 14 amino acids. In germline, CDR1 is MGHRA, CDR2 YSYEKL. The CDR3 loop reads CASSEGLSSYEQYF. CDR3 DNA: TGCGCCAGCAGCGAAGGACTGTCCTCCTACGAGCAGTACTTC.

Turning to this clone: The identical CDR3 is also encoded by other nucleotide sequences in the sample. The chain is built from TRBV5-1 and TRBJ2-3; D gene ambiguous. Trimming removed 0 bases from V and 6 bases from J, with 2 bases in between. The CDR3 runs to 11 residues. Germline V gene lookup returns CDR1 SGHRS and CDR2 YFSETQ. This CDR3 reads CASSLADTQYF. CDR3 coding DNA: TGCGCCAGCAGCTTGGCCGATACGCAGTATTTT.

Concerning this clone: This sample also contains other DNA sequences that code for the same CDR3. This rearrangement joins TRBV5-4 to TRBJ1-2; 8 positions agree with TRBD1. The germline CDR1 and CDR2 sequences are SGHNT and YYREEE (reference sequence). V dropped 0 bases and J dropped 1; count of bases not matched to a gene: 2. The CDR3 has 15 residues. Here the CDR3 DNA reads TGTGCCAGCAGCTTGGACAGGGGGGTTAACTATGGCTACACCTTC. This codes for CASSLDRGVNYGYTF.

The chain is built from TRBV15 and TRBJ1-3, with a weak D call TRBD1 (6 bases). V lost 1 base and J 2 bases, leaving 12 bases between the germline ends. Germline V gives CDR1 LNHNV, CDR2 YYDKDF (reference sequence). This CDR3 is 16 amino acids long. Written as DNA, the CDR3 is TGTGCCACCAGCAGAGTTCAACAGGGTGCTGGAAACACCATATATTTT. It codes for CATSRVQQGAGNTIYF.

This rearrangement joins TRBV7-2 to TRBJ2-3; D is perhaps TRBD1 (6 bases). With 2 bases removed from V and 0 bases from J, the gap between germline ends came to 9 bases. Looked up from germline, CDR1 is SGHTA and CDR2 is FQGNSA. The CDR3 extends over 15 amino acids. Written as DNA, the CDR3 is TGTGCCAGCAGCTTAAACAGGGCTAGCACAGATACGCAGTATTTT. It codes for CASSLNRASTDTQYF.

The chain recombines TRBV5-1 with TRBJ2-1; D gene ambiguous. Deletions cut 0 bases from V and 5 bases from J, with 6 bases between. Germline CDR1 reads SGHRS; CDR2 reads YFSETQ. The CDR3 length is 13 residues. CDR3 in DNA: TGCGCCAGCAGCTTGGATAGAAACAATGAGCAGTTCTTC. It codes for CASSLDRNNEQFF.

The rearrangement uses TRBV2 and TRBJ2-3, with D unresolved. The V gene lost 2 bases and the J gene lost 6 bases, with 6 bases spanning the gap. The CDR3 length is 12 residues. CDR1 and CDR2 from the germline V gene are SNHLY and FYNNEI. CDR3 sequence reads: CASSELVDTQYF. The CDR3 DNA reads as TGTGCCAGCAGTGAACTGGTCGATACGCAGTATTTT.

V gene TRBV7-2 combines with J gene TRBJ1-5, with 7 positions matching TRBD1. The CDR3 totals 16 residues. Germline V gene sequence: CDR1 SGHTA, CDR2 FQGNSA. Trimming at V came to 3 bases and at J to 3 bases, leaving 8 bases not matched to a gene. In DNA form, the CDR3 reads TGTGCCAGCAGCTTTGCAGGGGGGATGAACAATCAGCCCCAGCATTTT. It specifies CASSFAGGMNNQPQHF. Based on the CDR3 plus reference TRBV7-2 and TRBJ1-5, the full variable domain is GAGVSQSPSNKVTEKGKDVELRCDPISGHTALYWYRQSLGQGLEFLIYFQGNSAPDKSGLPSDRFSAERTGGSVSTLTIQRTQQEDSAVYLCASSFAGGMNNQPQHFGDGTRLSIL.

The chain combines TRBV5-4 with TRBJ2-7; no firm D call. This CDR3 contains 14 residues. V lost 6 bases, J lost 0 bases, and 13 bases lay in between. CDR1 is SGHNT, CDR2 YYREEE, per germline (reference sequence). CDR3 nucleotide sequence: TGTGCCAGCACCCCCACCGCACACTCCTACGAGCAGTACTTC. Translation: CASTPTAHSYEQYF. Full variable domain (remainder filled in from reference TRBV5-4 and TRBJ2-7): ETGVTQSPTHLIKTRGQQVTLRCSSQSGHNTVSWYQQALGQGPQFIFQYYREEENGRGNFPPRFSGLQFPNYSSELNVNALELDDSALYLCASTPTAHSYEQYFGPGTRLTVT.

This rearrangement joins TRBV7-9 to TRBJ2-1; 12 nucleotides agree with TRBD1. Trimming took 2 bases from V and 7 from J; bases not matched to a gene: 9. Germline CDR1 and CDR2: SEHNR and FQNEAQ (reference sequence). This CDR3 spans 17 amino acids. CDR3 DNA: TGTGCCAGCAGCTTACAAACCGGGACAGGGGGCTGGAATGAGCAGTTCTTC. It translates to CASSLQTGTGGWNEQFF.